This record covers a single T cell receptor beta chain. The antigen remains undetermined. Time point: new active TB diagnosis, blood taken before or within 7 days of starting treatment. Included patients were adults of at least 18, HIV-seronegative, South African. This specimen belongs to a study of T cells in tuberculosis. Study summary: The T cells targeted glucose monomycolate, a mycobacterial lipid, via CD1B.

Study outcomes and limitations: A GMM-specific repertoire classifier reached 80% to 90% accuracy, AUROC over 0.85.

Some clones are missing from TCRdb's copy, which holds only in-frame ones; the method was immunoSEQ multiplex PCR. The sample holds about 37,000 clones, approximately 89% seen once. The V end was cut by 0 bases, the J end by 8 bases, with 11 bases between. Per the germline V gene, CDR1 is GTSNPN and CDR2 is SVGIG (reference sequence). The CDR3 length is 14 residues. The J gene is TRBJ1-6, the V gene TRBV30; D is unclear. The sequence was collected from an adult with tuberculosis. The material was PBMCs, obtained at tuberculosis diagnosis. The CDR3 spells CAWSVSLEYSPLHF. CDR3 in DNA: TGTGCCTGGAGTGTGAGCTTAGAGTATTCACCCCTCCACTTT.